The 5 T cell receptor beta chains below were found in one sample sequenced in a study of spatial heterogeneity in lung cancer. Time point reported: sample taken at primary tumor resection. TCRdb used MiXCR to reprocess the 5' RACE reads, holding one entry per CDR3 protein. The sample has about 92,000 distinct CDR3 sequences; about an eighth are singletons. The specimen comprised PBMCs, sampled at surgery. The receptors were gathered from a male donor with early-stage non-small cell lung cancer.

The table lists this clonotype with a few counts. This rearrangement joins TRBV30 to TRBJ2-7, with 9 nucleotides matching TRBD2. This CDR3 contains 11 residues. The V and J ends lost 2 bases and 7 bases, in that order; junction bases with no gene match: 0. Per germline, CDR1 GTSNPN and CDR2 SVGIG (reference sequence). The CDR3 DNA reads TGTGCCTGGAGTCTAGCGGGGGAGCAGTACTTC. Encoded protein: CAWSLAGEQYF.

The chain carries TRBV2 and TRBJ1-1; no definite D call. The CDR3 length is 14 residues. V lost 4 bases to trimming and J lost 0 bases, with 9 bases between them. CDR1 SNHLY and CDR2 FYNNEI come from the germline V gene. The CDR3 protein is CASSGVTMNTEAFF. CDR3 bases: TGTGCCAGCAGTGGGGTCACCATGAACACTGAAGCTTTCTTT.

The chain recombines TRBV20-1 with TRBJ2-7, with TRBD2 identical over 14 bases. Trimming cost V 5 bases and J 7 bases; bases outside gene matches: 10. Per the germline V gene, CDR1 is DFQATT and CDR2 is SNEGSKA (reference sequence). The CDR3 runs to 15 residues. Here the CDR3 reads CSAGLTSGGAGEQYF. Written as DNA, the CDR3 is TGCAGTGCTGGGTTGACTAGCGGGGGGGCCGGAGAGCAGTACTTC.

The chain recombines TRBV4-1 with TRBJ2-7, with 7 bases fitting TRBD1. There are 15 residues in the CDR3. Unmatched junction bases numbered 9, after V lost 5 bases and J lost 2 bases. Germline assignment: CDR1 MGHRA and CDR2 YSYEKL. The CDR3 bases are TGCGCCAGCAGCATCACAGGGGAAGGTGCCTACGAGCAGTACTTC. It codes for CASSITGEGAYEQYF.

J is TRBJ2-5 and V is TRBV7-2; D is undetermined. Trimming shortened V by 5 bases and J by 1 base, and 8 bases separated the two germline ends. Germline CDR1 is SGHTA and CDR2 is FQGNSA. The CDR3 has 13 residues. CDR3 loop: CASSPNSQETQYF. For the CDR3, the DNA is TGTGCCAGCAGCCCTAATAGCCAAGAGACCCAGTACTTC.